A single T cell receptor beta chain is shown here with its context. The sample comes from a study of T cells in Graves' hyperthyroidism and ophthalmopathy. Researchers took RNA transcripts and amplified the TCR beta CDR3 regions from them. The HTBI primer set served for first-round RT-PCR of the TCR CDR3. TCRdb processed the multiplex PCR reads anew with MiXCR; each CDR3 protein has one entry. The table includes some 270,000 distinct CDR3 sequences, about an eighth detected once. Orbital computed tomography and thyroid ultrasound, together with serum TRAb and thyroxine and clinical symptoms, were used for diagnoses. Sequences were obtained from blood. The sequence was obtained from a woman aged 25 to 39 with Graves' hyperthyroidism that later progressed to Graves' ophthalmopathy.

The CDR3: CASSVLSSPGDEQFF. CDR3 DNA sequence: TGTGCCAGCAGTGTCCTAAGTTCTCCCGGCGATGAGCAGTTCTTC. The chain couples TRBV25-1 to TRBJ2-1; D is uncertain. The CDR3 is made up of 15 amino acids. Germline values: CDR1 MGHDK, CDR2 SYGVNS. V lost 4 bases and J lost 8, with 18 bases in between.